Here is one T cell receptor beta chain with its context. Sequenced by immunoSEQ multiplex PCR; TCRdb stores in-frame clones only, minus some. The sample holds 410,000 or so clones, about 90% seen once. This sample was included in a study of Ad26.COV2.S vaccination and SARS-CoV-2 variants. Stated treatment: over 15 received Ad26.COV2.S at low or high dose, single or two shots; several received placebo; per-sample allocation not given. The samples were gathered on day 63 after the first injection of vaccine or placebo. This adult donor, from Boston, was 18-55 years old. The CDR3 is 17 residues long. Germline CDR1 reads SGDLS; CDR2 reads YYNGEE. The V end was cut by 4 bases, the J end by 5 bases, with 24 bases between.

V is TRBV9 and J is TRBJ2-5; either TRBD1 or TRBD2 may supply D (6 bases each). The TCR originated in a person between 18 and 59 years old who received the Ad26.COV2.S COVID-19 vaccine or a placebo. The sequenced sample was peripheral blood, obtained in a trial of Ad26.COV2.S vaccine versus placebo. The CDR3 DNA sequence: TGTGCCAGCAGCACCCGGGGGCTATTGGATGTTGGGGAGACCCAGTACTTC. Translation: CASSTRGLLDVGETQYF.